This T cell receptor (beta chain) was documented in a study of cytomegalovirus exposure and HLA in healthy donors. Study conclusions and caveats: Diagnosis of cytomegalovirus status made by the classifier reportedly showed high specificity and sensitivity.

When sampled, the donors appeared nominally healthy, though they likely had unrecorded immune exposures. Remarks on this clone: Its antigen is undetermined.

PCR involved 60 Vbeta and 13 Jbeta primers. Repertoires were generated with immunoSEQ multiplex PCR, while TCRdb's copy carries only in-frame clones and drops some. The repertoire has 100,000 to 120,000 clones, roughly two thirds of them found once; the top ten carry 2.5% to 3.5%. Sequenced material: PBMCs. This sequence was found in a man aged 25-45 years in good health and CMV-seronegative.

The CDR3 nucleotides read TGTGCCAGCAGTCTTCGACCGGGACAGGGTACCGAAAAACTGTTTTTT. This sequence encodes CASSLRPGQGTEKLFF. V gene TRBV28 combines with J gene TRBJ1-4; 9 bases are shared with TRBD1. V lost 5 bases to trimming and J lost 8 bases; unmatched junction nucleotides: 12. Germline V gene data show CDR1 as MDHEN and CDR2 as SYDVKM. This CDR3 has 16 amino acids.